A single T cell receptor beta chain is shown here with its context. The antigen remains unidentified. The study reverse transcribed the entire isolated RNA, so it sequenced expressed TCRB transcripts. TCRdb's copy holds only in-frame clones and misses some; the assay was immunoSEQ multiplex PCR. The sample includes about 150,000 clones, under 13% of them seen just once. This entry belongs to a study of beta chain features in type 1 diabetes. Study conclusions and caveats: Type 1 diabetes patients showed a moderate but significant shortening of TCRB CDR3s in all four CD4+ subsets.

The CDR3 spans 13 residues. Germline V gene data show CDR1 as MNHEY and CDR2 as SMNVEV (reference sequence). V was shortened by 2 bases and J by 5 bases, with 9 bases between the two germline ends. The TCR originated in a man in his thirties or forties with type 1 diabetes. V gene TRBV27 combines with J gene TRBJ1-1, with D hard to call. The specimen sequenced was central memory CD4+ T cells from blood. CDR3 bases: TGTGCCAGCAGTTTAGAGGTACGGACTGAAGCTTTCTTT. Amino acid sequence: CASSLEVRTEAFF.